The 32 T cell receptor beta chains reported below all come from one sample, sequenced in a study of identical twins' blood T cells. One entry per CDR3 protein results from TCRdb running MiXCR on the 5' RACE reads. The data show 300,000 to 400,000 distinct CDR3 sequences, roughly 27% seen once. Sequencing was carried out using PBMCs. The origin of the receptors is a woman between 18 and 50 years old in good health.

This clonotype showed up just a few times. This chain connects TRBV7-9 to TRBJ1-1, with D maybe TRBD1 (5 bases). The germline V gene has CDR1 SEHNR and CDR2 FQNEAQ (reference sequence). The CDR3 length is 15 residues. V was pared by 5 bases and J by 0 bases, with 13 bases between. CDR3 sequence: CASSQWGKMNTEAFF. CDR3 DNA: TGTGCCAGCAGCCAGTGGGGCAAGATGAACACTGAAGCTTTCTTT. The full variable domain, its missing parts supplied by reference TRBV7-9 and TRBJ1-1, is DTGVSQNPRHKITKRGQNVTFRCDPISEHNRLYWYRQTLGQGPEFLTYFQNEAQLEKSRLLSDRFSAERPKGSFSTLEIQRTEQGDSAMYLCASSQWGKMNTEAFFGQGTRLTVV.

The CDR3 loop is CASSRGVGYSYTF. CDR3 nucleotides: TGTGCCAGCAGTCGCGGGGTAGGGTATAGCTACACCTTC. The chain carries TRBV12-3 or TRBV12-4 and TRBJ1-2, with D hard to call. The CDR3 is 13 residues long. Trimming removed 5 bases at V and 9 bases at J, with 16 bases between.

This clonotype was detected a few times. CDR3 sequence (DNA): TGTGCCAGCAGTTACTCGTCCCTGGGTTGGGACAGGAGGAACACTGAAGCTTTCTTT. This translates into CASSYSSLGWDRRNTEAFF. The rearrangement uses TRBV6-6 and TRBJ1-1; 8 bases line up with TRBD1. This CDR3 region has 19 residues. Germline trimming cut 0 bases from V and 1 base from J; bases unmatched to any gene: 13. Germline V gives CDR1 MNHNY, CDR2 SVGAGI (reference sequence).

As concerns this clonotype: This could be a read error, since a much larger clone is one nucleotide away. The chain joins TRBV2 to TRBJ1-1, with D perhaps matching TRBD1 (6 bases). V shed 5 bases and J shed 3 bases, with 16 bases lying between them. CDR3 length: 15 amino acids. Per the germline V gene, CDR1 is SNHLY and CDR2 is FYNNEI. CDR3 bases: TGTGCCAGCAGTTCCGGACAGCTCATGGACACTGAAGCTTTCTTT. This encodes CASSSGQLMDTEAFF.

V gene TRBV7-9 combines with J gene TRBJ2-4; D unclear. Trimming left V 1 base short and J 7 bases short, with 2 bases between. The CDR3 loop spans 11 amino acids. Germline-derived CDR1 and CDR2 are SEHNR and FQNEAQ (reference sequence). Here the CDR3 DNA reads TGTGCCAGCAGCTTAGGGAACATTCAGTACTTC. This translates into CASSLGNIQYF.

V gene TRBV6-5 combines with J gene TRBJ2-2; TRBD2 aligns across 7 bases. The CDR3 length is 18 residues. After removal of 11 bases from V and 4 bases from J, the junction contained 22 bases not matched to a gene. Per germline, CDR1 MNHEY and CDR2 SVGAGI. In nucleotides, the CDR3 is TGTGCCGGCTCCAGAATAGCGGCGGGAGAAGCCGGCACCGGGGAGCTGTTTTTT. This gives the protein CAGSRIAAGEAGTGELFF.

This clonotype was detected only a few times. The gene calls are TRBV11-2 and TRBJ2-5; D call uncertain. The V end lost 4 bases, the J end lost 4 bases, and 7 bases lay between the germline ends. The CDR3 sequence is 12 residues long. The germline gives CDR1 SGHAT, CDR2 FQNNGV. Here the CDR3 reads CASSSPSETQYF. In DNA, the CDR3 is TGTGCCAGCAGCTCGCCTTCAGAGACCCAGTACTTC.

Many counts were recorded for this clonotype. CDR3 DNA: TGTGCCAGCAGCGCCCGACTAGCGGGAGTATACAATGAGCAGTTCTTC. Its translation: CASSARLAGVYNEQFF. The chain employs TRBV11-2 and TRBJ2-1, with 12 bases identical to TRBD2. Germline-derived CDR1 and CDR2 are SGHAT and FQNNGV. V was clipped by 5 bases and J by 4 bases; unmatched bases: 6. The CDR3 is made up of 16 amino acids.

This clonotype showed up just a few times. This chain connects TRBV6-5 to TRBJ2-2; D might be TRBD2 (5 bases). Germline CDR1 MNHEY, CDR2 SVGAGI. The V and J ends lost 2 bases and 5 bases respectively, with 9 bases between them. This CDR3 spans 14 amino acids. As DNA, the CDR3 is TGTGCCAGCAGTTACGGACTCCAGACCGGGGAGCTGTTTTTT. Protein sequence: CASSYGLQTGELFF.

This clonotype was recorded at least ten times. V gene TRBV20-1 combines with J gene TRBJ2-4; D ambiguous. CDR3 length equals 12 residues. V lost 7 bases and J lost 7, with 14 bases in between. CDR1 DFQATT and CDR2 SNEGSKA come from the germline V gene (reference sequence). CDR3 bases: TGCAGTGGCCATGAAGTCCCGAACATTCAGTACTTC. Translated: CSGHEVPNIQYF.

The chain recombines TRBV20-1 with TRBJ1-4; 9 bases align to TRBD1. This CDR3 has 15 residues. Trimming at V came to 4 bases and at J to 7 bases, leaving 10 bases not matched to a gene. Germline V gene lookup returns CDR1 DFQATT and CDR2 SNEGSKA (reference sequence). As DNA, the CDR3 is TGCAGTGCTATCACCCCCGGGACAGGGCTTGAAAAACTGTTTTTT. Protein sequence: CSAITPGTGLEKLFF.

This clonotype has only a few counts. This rearrangement joins TRBV28 to TRBJ1-2, with 8 bases that match TRBD1. Looked up from germline, CDR1 is MDHEN and CDR2 is SYDVKM. The length of the CDR3 is 15 residues. V lost 5 bases and J lost 3; bases outside the gene matches: 8. CDR3 in amino acids: CASSQDPQGDYGYTF. The CDR3 bases are TGTGCCAGCAGTCAAGATCCACAGGGGGACTATGGCTACACCTTC.

The V call is TRBV3-1, the J call TRBJ1-1; D ambiguous. Germline V gene lookup returns CDR1 LGHDT and CDR2 YNNKEL (reference sequence). V shed 1 base and J shed 1 base, with 7 bases lying between them. CDR3 length: 14 amino acids. CDR3 bases: TGTGCCAGCAGCCAAGGCCTCACGAACACTGAAGCTTTCTTT. This encodes CASSQGLTNTEAFF.

This clonotype was counted once. Being one base from a much bigger clone, this may be a read error. The CDR3 DNA follows: TGTGCCACCAGTGACCCAACTAGGGATGAAGCTTTCTTT. This codes for CATSDPTRDEAFF. The chain recombines TRBV24-1 with TRBJ1-1; D gene ambiguous. The CDR3 extends over 13 amino acids. Germline CDR1 and CDR2: KGHDR and SFDVKD. V shed 4 bases and J shed 7 bases, with 12 bases lying between them.

The V gene is TRBV29-1, the J gene TRBJ1-4, with D maybe TRBD1 (5 bases). The germline CDR1 and CDR2 sequences are SQVTM and ANQGSEA. The germline V and J ends were trimmed by 4 bases and 5 bases, with 14 bases remaining between them. CDR3 length: 14 residues. In DNA form, the CDR3 reads TGCAGCGTTGTAAGCGGGACGGCAAATGAAAAACTGTTTTTT. It is translated as CSVVSGTANEKLFF.

Only a few counts were recorded for this clonotype. Germline is not matched at one junction end, which may reflect a read error. The chain has TRBV11-2 and TRBJ1-2; a weak D match, TRBD1 (6 bases). From germline, CDR1 is SGHAT and CDR2 FQNNGV. The CDR3 has 16 residues. In DNA form, the CDR3 reads TGTTCCAGCAGCGGCCAGGGGCAGCCCCTAGGTTATGGCTACACCTTC. Protein sequence: CSSSGQGQPLGYGYTF. Full variable domain (rest looked up from reference TRBV11-2 and TRBJ1-2): EAGVAQSPRYKIIEKRQSVAFWCNPISGHATLYWYQQILGQGPKLLIQFQNNGVVDDSQLPKDRFSAERLKGVDSTLKIQPAKLEDSAVYLCSSSGQGQPLGYGYTFGSGTRLTVV.

About this clonotype itself: Its ends do not fully match the called genes, so a read error is possible. The J gene is TRBJ2-1, the V gene TRBV29-1; 8 bases map to TRBD2. Germline CDR1 is SQVTM and CDR2 is ANQGSEA. The CDR3 spans 14 residues. For the CDR3, the DNA is TGCAGCGTTCCGAGCGGGAGCTCCTACAATGATCAGTTCTTC. Its protein is CSVPSGSSYNDQFF.

The genes are TRBV29-1 and TRBJ2-3; D may match TRBD1 or TRBD2 (5 bases each). The CDR3 spans 10 residues. The germline V and J ends were trimmed by 3 bases and 8 bases, with 6 bases remaining between them. CDR1 and CDR2 (germline): SQVTM, ANQGSEA. In DNA, the CDR3 is TGCAGCGTTGATGGGGGTACGCAGTATTTT. Translating it yields CSVDGGTQYF.

This clonotype has a handful of counts. The chain combines TRBV11-3 with TRBJ1-2, with D hard to call. Germline values: CDR1 SGHNT, CDR2 YENEEA. The CDR3 covers 13 residues. Trimming removed 2 bases from V and 4 bases from J, with 8 bases in between. CDR3 amino acids: CASSLSPIYGYTF. CDR3 coding DNA: TGTGCCAGCAGCTTAAGTCCCATCTATGGCTACACCTTC.

This clonotype was seen a handful of times. The chain uses TRBV7-9 and TRBJ2-5; TRBD1 might be the D (5 bases). V shed 5 bases and J shed 4 bases, with 8 bases lying between them. The germline CDR1 and CDR2 sequences are SEHNR and FQNEAQ (reference sequence). The CDR3 has 12 residues. The CDR3 nucleotides read TGTGCCAGCAGCACAGGACCAGAGACCCAGTACTTC. Its translation: CASSTGPETQYF.

Many counts were recorded for this clonotype. The rearrangement joins TRBV30 to TRBJ2-7; D might be TRBD1 (5 bases). The CDR3 has 12 amino acids. V lost 6 bases, J lost 0 bases, and 9 bases lay in between. Germline V gene lookup returns CDR1 GTSNPN and CDR2 SVGIG (reference sequence). DNA for the CDR3: TGTGCCTGCGACAGCTCCTCCTACGAGCAGTACTTC. This encodes CACDSSSYEQYF.

J is TRBJ2-3 and V is TRBV20-1; 10 positions agree with TRBD2. J lost 1 base, V lost 6 bases, and 4 bases had no gene match. The CDR3 totals 14 residues. Germline V gene lookup returns CDR1 DFQATT and CDR2 SNEGSKA (reference sequence). In nucleotides, the CDR3 is TGCAGTGCGAATCTAGCGGGAGGCACAGATACGCAGTATTTT. Amino acids: CSANLAGGTDTQYF.

This clonotype was detected ten times or more. This chain connects TRBV10-3 to TRBJ1-1; D is unclear. V was cut by 2 bases and J by 5 bases, with 12 bases left in between. Germline lookup yields CDR1 ENHRY and CDR2 SYGVKD. The CDR3 sequence is 14 residues long. The CDR3 DNA follows: TGTGCCATCAGTGAGAATCCGACTAGAACTGAAGCTTTCTTT. Protein sequence: CAISENPTRTEAFF.

The rearrangement links TRBV7-2 to TRBJ2-6, with D uncertain. Germline CDR1 is SGHTA and CDR2 is FQGNSA. Trimming removed 1 base from V and 0 bases from J, with 7 bases in between. The CDR3 sequence is 16 residues long. The CDR3 coding sequence is TGTGCCAGCAGCTTAGTCGGCTTCTCTGGGGCCAACGTCCTGACTTTC. Protein product: CASSLVGFSGANVLTF.

This clonotype came up a few times. This rearrangement joins TRBV2 to TRBJ2-3, with D hard to call. The V end lost 4 bases, the J end lost 2 bases, and 4 bases lay between the germline ends. The germline V gene has CDR1 SNHLY and CDR2 FYNNEI. CDR3 size: 12 residues. Here the CDR3 DNA reads TGTGCCAGCAGTGCAGACACAGATACGCAGTATTTT. Translating it yields CASSADTDTQYF.

This clonotype was detected a few times. V and J are TRBV6-5 and TRBJ1-1; D call uncertain. CDR1 is MNHEY and CDR2 is SVGAGI in the germline V gene. V lost 4 bases, J lost 9 bases, and 12 bases lay in between. CDR3 length: 12 residues. CDR3 sequence: CASSFGDSKAFF. The CDR3 nucleotides read TGTGCCAGCAGTTTTGGAGACTCTAAAGCTTTCTTT.

The chain is built from TRBV29-1 and TRBJ1-4; 7 bases map to TRBD1. Germline V gene sequence: CDR1 SQVTM, CDR2 ANQGSEA. The CDR3 is 14 residues long. J lost 7 bases, V lost 5 bases, and 10 bases had no gene match. CDR3 nucleotides: TGCAGCGTTTTTACAGGGGAAGTAGGTGAAAAACTGTTTTTT. Encoded protein: CSVFTGEVGEKLFF.

This clonotype was picked up many times. The rearrangement links TRBV27 to TRBJ2-2, with 10 bases identical to TRBD2. CDR1 is MNHEY and CDR2 is SMNVEV in the germline V gene (reference sequence). The trim removed 4 bases at V and 7 bases at J, leaving 3 bases unmatched. This CDR3 is built from 14 residues. The CDR3: CASSSRLAGGELFF. The CDR3 DNA reads as TGTGCCAGCAGTTCCCGACTAGCGGGCGGGGAGCTGTTTTTT.

The chain carries TRBV5-1 and TRBJ2-5, with TRBD1 as a possible D gene (6 bases). The CDR3 has 14 residues. Per the germline V gene, CDR1 is SGHRS and CDR2 is YFSETQ. V was shortened by 4 bases and J by 3 bases, with 13 bases between the two germline ends. This CDR3 is CASSALDRKETQYF. In nucleotides, the CDR3 is TGCGCCAGCAGCGCGCTAGACAGGAAAGAGACCCAGTACTTC. The entire variable domain, with the rest obtained from reference TRBV5-1 and TRBJ2-5, is as follows: KAGVTQTPRYLIKTRGQQVTLSCSPISGHRSVSWYQQTPGQGLQFLFEYFSETQRNKGNFPGRFSGRQFSNSRSEMNVSTLELGDSALYLCASSALDRKETQYFGPGTRLLVL.

This clonotype was seen at least ten times. The chain links TRBV25-1 to TRBJ1-2, with TRBD1 matching 9 bases. Losses at the gene ends were 4 bases for V and 8 bases for J; bases not matched to a gene: 14. CDR1 is MGHDK and CDR2 is SYGVNS in the germline V gene. This CDR3 has 16 residues. CDR3 loop: CASSAVTGGVGHGYTF. The CDR3 coding sequence is TGTGCCAGCAGTGCAGTGACAGGGGGAGTTGGGCACGGCTACACCTTC.

This chain connects TRBV5-1 to TRBJ2-2; D unresolved. Between the trimmed V and J ends, which lost 8 bases and 0 bases, there was a span of 14 bases. Germline CDR1 SGHRS, CDR2 YFSETQ. The CDR3 is 15 amino acids. The chain's CDR3 is CASAGFIANTGELFF. CDR3 nucleotide sequence: TGCGCCAGTGCCGGTTTCATCGCGAACACCGGGGAGCTGTTTTTT.

The chain employs TRBV7-9 and TRBJ2-3, with 8 bases that match TRBD1. V trimming: 3 bases; J trimming: 4 bases; junction bases outside the gene matches: 9. From germline, CDR1 is SEHNR and CDR2 FQNEAQ (reference sequence). The CDR3 is made up of 16 amino acids. The CDR3 sequence: CASSFGQGGPPDTQYF. The CDR3, as DNA: TGTGCCAGCAGCTTCGGACAGGGTGGACCCCCAGATACGCAGTATTTT.